These 26 T cell receptor beta chains were sequenced from one sample in a study of Ad26.COV2.S vaccination and SARS-CoV-2 variants. As for treatment: some 20 received Ad26.COV2.S at low or high dose, single or two shots; 5 received placebo; per-sample allocation not given. After the first vaccine or placebo injection, samples were drawn on day 63. Assay: immunoSEQ multiplex PCR; the TCRdb copy retains only in-frame clones and omits some. In the table there are roughly 680,000 clones, around 89% of which are singletons. Specimen: peripheral blood, collected in a trial of Ad26.COV2.S vaccine versus placebo. All receptors come from a person aged 18 to 59 who received the Ad26.COV2.S COVID-19 vaccine or a placebo.

This rearrangement joins TRBV4-1 to TRBJ2-2; D might be TRBD2 (5 bases). V lost 1 base to trimming and J lost 6 bases, with 9 bases between them. The length of the CDR3 is 14 residues. Germline CDR1 reads MGHRA; CDR2 reads YSYEKL. CDR3 protein: CASSQGGASGELFF. The DNA of the CDR3 is TGCGCCAGCAGCCAAGGGGGAGCCTCCGGGGAGCTGTTTTTT.

The chain combines TRBV18 with TRBJ1-6; TRBD1 matches 8 bases. Germline V CDR1 and CDR2: KGHSH, LQKENI. This CDR3 spans 14 amino acids. J lost 12 bases, V lost 4 bases, and 8 bases had no gene match. CDR3 sequence reads: CASSLGQERKPLHF. The CDR3 nucleotides are TGTGCCAGCTCACTGGGACAGGAGCGTAAACCCCTCCACTTT.

The rearrangement uses TRBV5-4 and TRBJ2-3, with TRBD2 identical over 7 bases. Germline-derived CDR1 and CDR2 are SGHNT and YYREEE (reference sequence). The trim removed 3 bases at V and 0 bases at J, leaving 7 bases unmatched. The CDR3 sequence is 16 residues long. The CDR3: CASSSQGGASTDTQYF. The CDR3 nucleotides read TGTGCCAGCAGCTCCCAGGGAGGGGCTAGCACAGATACGCAGTATTTT.

Here the CDR3 DNA reads TGTGCCAGCAGCTTAGAGGTGGGCTCCTACAATGAGCAGTTCTTC. It encodes CASSLEVGSYNEQFF. The V gene is TRBV11-2, the J gene TRBJ2-1; no reliable D call. The CDR3 runs 15 residues. Germline-derived CDR1 and CDR2 are SGHAT and FQNNGV. V was cut by 0 bases and J by 0 bases, with 6 bases left in between.

The rearrangement uses TRBV6-5 and TRBJ2-7, with 9 positions matching TRBD1. The germline CDR1 and CDR2 sequences are MNHEY and SVGAGI. The ends lost 8 bases at V and 7 bases at J; junction bases unmatched: 12. The CDR3 sequence is 14 residues long. In DNA form, the CDR3 reads TGTGCCAGCGGTCCCACAGGGGGCCTGGTAGAGCAGTACTTC. Its protein product is CASGPTGGLVEQYF.

This sequence joins TRBV30 and TRBJ2-2; D call uncertain. V dropped 2 bases and J dropped 5 bases, with 6 bases sitting between them. Germline loops: CDR1 GTSNPN, CDR2 SVGIG (reference sequence). The CDR3 length is 12 residues. For the CDR3, the DNA is TGTGCCTGGAGTCAAGGGACCGGGGAGCTGTTTTTT. This encodes CAWSQGTGELFF.

Note on this clone: This sample also contains other DNA sequences that code for the same CDR3. This chain connects TRBV20-1 to TRBJ2-1; the D is unclear. CDR3 size: 11 residues. The germline V gene has CDR1 DFQATT and CDR2 SNEGSKA (reference sequence). Trimming took off 5 bases at V and 2 bases at J, with 4 bases between the two ends. The CDR3, as DNA: TGCAGTGCTTCTCCCTACAATGAGCAGTTCTTC. The encoded protein is CSASPYNEQFF.

This clone has more than one count but fewer than ten. Other DNA sequences in this sample translate to the same CDR3. The chain couples TRBV15 to TRBJ2-7; D is perhaps TRBD2 (6 bases). V was trimmed by 0 bases and J by 5 bases, leaving 8 bases between them. The CDR3 covers 13 residues. Per germline, CDR1 LNHNV and CDR2 YYDKDF (reference sequence). CDR3 DNA sequence: TGTGCCACCAGCAGAGATCCGGGGGACGAGCAGTACTTC. As protein: CATSRDPGDEQYF. Full variable domain (remainder filled in from reference TRBV15 and TRBJ2-7): DAMVIQNPRYQVTQFGKPVTLSCSQTLNHNVMYWYQQKSSQAPKLLFHYYDKDFNNEADTPDNFQSRRPNTSFCFLDIRSPGLGDTAMYLCATSRDPGDEQYFGPGTRLTVT.

This clone was recorded once. The rearrangement links TRBV27 to TRBJ2-1; D might be TRBD1 (5 bases). This CDR3 has 13 residues. Trimming stripped 6 bases from V and 7 bases from J, with 13 bases between. Germline V CDR1 and CDR2: MNHEY, SMNVEV (reference sequence). The CDR3 nucleotides are TGTGCCAGCAGCCGAGACAGACCTAATGAGCAGTTCTTC. Translated: CASSRDRPNEQFF.

The V call is TRBV19, the J call TRBJ2-7; TRBD2 aligns across 9 bases. Trimming removed 3 bases from V and 5 bases from J; junction bases left unmatched: 5. The CDR3 has 14 residues. Germline CDR1 and CDR2: LNHDA and SQIVND (reference sequence). CDR3 region: CASSISGRSNEQYF. CDR3 DNA sequence: TGTGCCAGTAGTATTAGCGGGAGAAGCAACGAGCAGTACTTC.

The chain is built from TRBV6-5 and TRBJ1-3; D call uncertain. V shed 6 bases and J shed 0 bases, with 9 bases lying between them. CDR1 MNHEY and CDR2 SVGAGI come from the germline V gene. The length of the CDR3 is 14 residues. CDR3 nucleotide sequence: TGTGCCAGCAGCCCGGTCTCCTCTGGAAACACCATATATTTT. This translates into CASSPVSSGNTIYF.

The rearrangement joins TRBV20-1 to TRBJ1-1; possibly TRBD1 for D (5 bases). The CDR3 covers 11 residues. Germline V gene data show CDR1 as DFQATT and CDR2 as SNEGSKA (reference sequence). V was shortened by 4 bases and J by 10 bases, with 13 bases between the two germline ends. In nucleotides, the CDR3 is TGCAGTGCTAACGGGGGGTCGGCAGCTTTCTTT. Translating it yields CSANGGSAAFF.

In its sample, this clone was seen a few times. The chain combines TRBV18 with TRBJ1-1; perhaps TRBD1 as D (6 bases). CDR1 and CDR2 (germline): KGHSH, LQKENI. The V end lost 5 bases, the J end lost 3 bases, and 10 bases lay between the germline ends. The CDR3 is 13 residues long. The CDR3 coding sequence is TGTGCCAGCTCAGAAAACAGGGACACTGAAGCTTTCTTT. Its translation: CASSENRDTEAFF.

The genes are TRBV5-6 and TRBJ1-3; 7 bases align to TRBD1. This CDR3 spans 14 amino acids. Germline V CDR1 and CDR2: SGHDT, YYEEEE. The V and J ends lost 4 bases and 4 bases, in that order; junction bases with no gene match: 5. CDR3 DNA sequence: TGTGCCAGCAGCATCCCGGGACAGGGAAACACCATATATTTT. Protein: CASSIPGQGNTIYF.

The chain has TRBV3-1 (or the pseudogene TRBV3-2) and TRBJ2-3; possibly TRBD2 for D (6 bases). With 2 bases removed from V and 4 bases from J, the gap between germline ends came to 10 bases. Germline V gives CDR1 LGHDT, CDR2 YNNKEL (reference sequence). CDR3 size: 14 residues. The CDR3 DNA is TGTGCCAGCAGCCAATCCGGGACTTCAGATACGCAGTATTTT. This translates into CASSQSGTSDTQYF.

The rearrangement uses TRBV7-3 and TRBJ1-5; possible D gene TRBD1, 5 bases. Germline CDR1 is SGHTA and CDR2 is FQGTGA. Trimming stripped 2 bases from V and 5 bases from J, with 7 bases between. CDR3 length: 13 residues. The CDR3 DNA sequence: TGTGCCAGCAGCTTAGCGGGGGATCAGCCCCAGCATTTT. Translation gives CASSLAGDQPQHF.

The rearrangement joins TRBV6-5 to TRBJ2-5; no clear D. The V end lost 5 bases, the J end lost 1 base, and 8 bases lay between the germline ends. This CDR3 has 13 amino acids. Germline V gene lookup returns CDR1 MNHEY and CDR2 SVGAGI. The CDR3 DNA follows: TGTGCCAGCAGTAATTGGCGCCAAGAGACCCAGTACTTC. It is translated as CASSNWRQETQYF.

The V gene is TRBV2, the J gene TRBJ1-6, with TRBD1 as a possible D gene (5 bases). Germline V gives CDR1 SNHLY, CDR2 FYNNEI. V dropped 5 bases and J dropped 6 bases, with 11 bases sitting between them. The CDR3 runs 14 residues. Here the CDR3 reads CASSMTEFNSPLHF. CDR3 sequence (DNA): TGTGCCAGCAGTATGACAGAGTTTAATTCACCCCTCCACTTT.

V and J are TRBV21-1 and TRBJ1-3. TRBV21-1 counts as a pseudogene. The CDR3 covers 16 residues. The CDR3 reads CASSKVPGSSGNTIYF. DNA for the CDR3: TGTGCCAGCAGCAAAGTCCCTGGGAGCTCTGGAAACACCATATATTTT.

This clone has only a few counts. V gene TRBV6-1 combines with J gene TRBJ2-1, with 8 bases that match TRBD2. This CDR3 comprises 12 residues. V gave up 1 base and J gave up 14 bases; unmatched junction bases: 4. Germline CDR1 is MNHNS and CDR2 is SASEGT. The DNA of the CDR3 is TGTGCCAGCAGTGAAGGTACTAGCGGAGAGTTCTTC. Translating gives CASSEGTSGEFF.

Here the CDR3 DNA reads TGTGCCAGCAGCTTAGGGCTACTCTACAATGAGCAGTTCTTC. Translated, it gives CASSLGLLYNEQFF. The chain couples TRBV11-3 to TRBJ2-1, with D unclear. Germline lookup yields CDR1 SGHNT and CDR2 YENEEA. V lost 1 base to trimming and J lost 3 bases, with 7 bases between them. The CDR3 consists of 14 residues.

Remarks on this clone: At one end the junction does not follow the germline gene, possibly because of a read error. V gene TRBV10-3 combines with J gene TRBJ2-1; D not resolved. The CDR3 runs 13 residues. Germline CDR1 reads ENHRY; CDR2 reads SYGVKD. In DNA, the CDR3 is TGTGCCATCAGTGAGTCGAGCCCGGCTAGTCTAATCTTC. It specifies CAISESSPASLIF.

The sample holds a few counts of this clone. The rearrangement joins TRBV7-9 to TRBJ2-7, with 9 nucleotides matching TRBD1. The V and J ends lost 5 bases and 5 bases, in that order; junction bases with no gene match: 4. The CDR3 contains 13 residues. CDR1 is SEHNR and CDR2 is FQNEAQ in the germline V gene (reference sequence). For the CDR3, the DNA is TGTGCCAGCAGCCAGGGACAGGGCCACGAGCAGTACTTC. Protein sequence: CASSQGQGHEQYF.

The rearrangement joins TRBV30 to TRBJ2-7, with 7 bases aligning to TRBD2. This CDR3 has 14 amino acids. In germline, CDR1 is GTSNPN, CDR2 SVGIG (reference sequence). The V segment lost 2 bases and the J segment 3 bases; nucleotides outside the gene matches: 7. The CDR3 spells CAWSPWTRYYEQYF. CDR3 sequence (DNA): TGTGCCTGGAGTCCCTGGACTAGGTACTACGAGCAGTACTTC. The variable domain in full, completed from reference TRBV30 and TRBJ2-7, reads SQTIHQWPATLVQPVGSPLSLECTVEGTSNPNLYWYRQAAGRGLQLLFYSVGIGQISSEVPQNLSASRPQDRQFILSSKKLLLSDSGFYLCAWSPWTRYYEQYFGPGTRLTVT.

This chain joins TRBV10-2 and TRBJ2-1; unclear D gene. V was trimmed by 6 bases and J by 10 bases, leaving 19 bases between them. The CDR3 length is 14 residues. Germline V CDR1 and CDR2: WSHSY, SAAADI. The CDR3 DNA is TGCGCCAGCAGCTCTTCGTCCCGGCTCAAGGAGCAGTTCTTC. Residues: CASSSSSRLKEQFF.

The rearrangement joins TRBV6-5 to TRBJ1-3; a weak D match, TRBD1 (6 bases). V was clipped by 0 bases and J by 2 bases, with 11 bases between them. Per germline, CDR1 MNHEY and CDR2 SVGAGI. The CDR3 totals 16 residues. The CDR3 region is CASSYSGGRAGNTIYF. The CDR3 DNA reads as TGTGCCAGCAGTTACTCTGGGGGGCGGGCTGGAAACACCATATATTTT.